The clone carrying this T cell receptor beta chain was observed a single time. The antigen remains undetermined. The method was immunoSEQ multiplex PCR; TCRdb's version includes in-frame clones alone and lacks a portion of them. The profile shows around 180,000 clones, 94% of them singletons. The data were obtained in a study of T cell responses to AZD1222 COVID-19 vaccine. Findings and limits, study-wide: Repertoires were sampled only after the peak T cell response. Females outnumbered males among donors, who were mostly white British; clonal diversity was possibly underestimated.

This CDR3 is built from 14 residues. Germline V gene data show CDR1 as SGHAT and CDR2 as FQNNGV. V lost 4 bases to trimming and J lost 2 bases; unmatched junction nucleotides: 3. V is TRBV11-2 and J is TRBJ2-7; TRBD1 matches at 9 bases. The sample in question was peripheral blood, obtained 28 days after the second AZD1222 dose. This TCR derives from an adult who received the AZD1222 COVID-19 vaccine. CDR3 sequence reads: CASSWWDRAYEQYF. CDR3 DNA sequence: TGTGCCAGCAGCTGGTGGGACAGGGCCTACGAGCAGTACTTC. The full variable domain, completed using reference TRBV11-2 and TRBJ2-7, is EAGVAQSPRYKIIEKRQSVAFWCNPISGHATLYWYQQILGQGPKLLIQFQNNGVVDDSQLPKDRFSAERLKGVDSTLKIQPAKLEDSAVYLCASSWWDRAYEQYFGPGTRLTVT.